This T cell receptor beta chain was obtained from a study of beta chain features in type 1 diabetes. All of the isolated RNA was reverse transcribed, so expressed TCRB transcripts were sequenced. Repertoires were generated with immunoSEQ multiplex PCR, while TCRdb's copy carries only in-frame clones and drops some. The sample records about 660,000 clones, more than 13% being singletons. Whole-study results and caveats: Cells carrying high TCR expression could end up over-represented when cDNA is sequenced. VDJ junctions sequenced from type 1 diabetes patients showed fewer insertions and more deletions. Shorter TCRB CDR3s, moderately but significantly so, marked every one of the four CD4+ subsets in Type 1 diabetes patients.

This clone occurred a few times. Its specificity is unknown. V was trimmed by 0 bases and J by 8 bases, leaving 7 bases between them. CDR3 length: 13 amino acids. Germline CDR1 MNHEY, CDR2 SVGAGI. The chain uses TRBV6-5 and TRBJ2-2, with D hard to call. The sequenced material came from naive CD4+ T cells from blood. This TCR came from a man aged 18 to 29 with type 1 diabetes. Here the CDR3 DNA reads TGTGCCAGCAGTTACTCCCGACCGGGGGAGCTGTTTTTT. It translates to CASSYSRPGELFF.